One and the same sample provided the 22 T cell receptor beta chains below, sequenced in a study of shared T cell receptors in the human thymus. Produced via immunoSEQ multiplex PCR; TCRdb's table is partial and in-frame only. The profile covers approximately 490,000 clones, with roughly 74% appearing a single time and roughly 0.013% taken by the ten largest. The sample was also linked to a second study, of human thymus T cells.

Sample: thymocytes. The origin of the receptors is a boy under two years old with a congenital heart defect.

V gene TRBV11-2 combines with J gene TRBJ2-2; D remains ambiguous. This CDR3 contains 14 residues. Germline V gene sequence: CDR1 SGHAT, CDR2 FQNNGV. V lost 0 bases, J lost 6 bases, and 8 bases lay in between. CDR3 nucleotide sequence: TGTGCCAGCAGCTTAGACCTGGAGTCCGGGGAGCTGTTTTTT. This gives the protein CASSLDLESGELFF.

This sequence joins TRBV27 and TRBJ2-3; TRBD2 matches at 7 bases. The CDR3 totals 17 residues. The V gene's germline CDR1 is MNHEY and CDR2 SMNVEV (reference sequence). V gave up 1 base and J gave up 0 bases; unmatched junction bases: 7. The CDR3 DNA reads TGTGCCAGCAGTTTATGGGCTAGCGGTCCTAGCACAGATACGCAGTATTTT. This gives the protein CASSLWASGPSTDTQYF.

The chain recombines TRBV7-3 with TRBJ1-1, with 8 bases matching TRBD1. The CDR3 extends over 16 amino acids. Germline V lookup: CDR1 SGHTA, CDR2 FQGTGA. V shed 0 bases, J shed 1 base, and the junction held 4 bases outside the gene matches. The CDR3 coding sequence is TGTGCCAGCAGCTTAACCCGACAGGGGCCGAACACTGAAGCTTTCTTT. Its translation is CASSLTRQGPNTEAFF.

The chain employs TRBV6-6 and TRBJ2-1; a weak D match, TRBD1 (6 bases). V was clipped by 6 bases and J by 5 bases, with 14 bases between them. Germline lookup yields CDR1 MNHNY and CDR2 SVGAGI (reference sequence). CDR3 length: 14 residues. The CDR3 DNA sequence: TGTGCCAGCAGCTCAGGGGTCTTGAACAATGAGCAGTTCTTC. It is translated as CASSSGVLNNEQFF.

The chain has TRBV4-2 and TRBJ2-1; 7 nucleotides align to TRBD2. V was pared by 0 bases and J by 3 bases, with 11 bases of the junction left unmatched. This CDR3 contains 18 residues. The germline V gene encodes CDR1 LGHNA and CDR2 YNFKEQ. CDR3 sequence: CASSQDGRISGFYNEQFF. DNA of the CDR3: TGTGCCAGCAGCCAAGATGGAAGGATTAGCGGGTTCTACAATGAGCAGTTCTTC.

DNA for the CDR3: TGCGCCAGCAGCCAGATCCTAGCGGGAGGGCAGCACGAGCAGTACTTC. The encoded protein is CASSQILAGGQHEQYF. This chain connects TRBV4-3 to TRBJ2-7; 12 bases align to TRBD2. V lost 3 bases to trimming and J lost 5 bases; unmatched junction nucleotides: 8. CDR3 length: 16 amino acids. Germline V CDR1 and CDR2: LGHNA, YSLEER.

The rearrangement links TRBV4-3 to TRBJ2-7; the match to TRBD2 covers 9 bases. CDR1 is LGHNA and CDR2 is YSLEER in the germline V gene. The CDR3 consists of 15 residues. Trimming at V came to 1 base and at J to 4 bases, leaving 5 bases not matched to a gene. CDR3 bases: TGCGCCAGCAGCCAAGGCCAGCGGGAGGTTTACGAGCAGTACTTC. It translates to CASSQGQREVYEQYF.

The genes are TRBV5-5 and TRBJ2-7, with TRBD1 matching over 9 bases. Trimming at V came to 0 bases and at J to 6 bases, leaving 1 base not matched to a gene. The CDR3 sequence is 13 residues long. The germline gives CDR1 SGHKS, CDR2 YYEKEE (reference sequence). In DNA, the CDR3 is TGTGCCAGCAGCTTGGACAGGGGGCGCGAGCAGTACTTC. As protein: CASSLDRGREQYF.

The CDR3 DNA sequence: TGTGCCAGTAGTGTCAGGGGTAAGGGCTACACCTTC. Residues: CASSVRGKGYTF. The chain carries TRBV19 and TRBJ1-2; weak D call: TRBD1 (6 bases). Germline V gene data show CDR1 as LNHDA and CDR2 as SQIVND (reference sequence). The CDR3 runs to 12 residues. Deletions cut 5 bases from V and 8 bases from J, with 12 bases between.

The J gene is TRBJ1-4, the V gene TRBV13; the match to TRBD1 covers 11 bases. Germline CDR1 and CDR2: PRHDT and FYEKMQ (reference sequence). The CDR3 consists of 16 residues. The ends lost 4 bases at V and 6 bases at J; junction bases unmatched: 7. The CDR3 is CASSSHPGQGDEKLFF. The CDR3 DNA is TGTGCCAGCAGCTCCCACCCGGGACAGGGGGATGAAAAACTGTTTTTT. Looking up the rest from reference TRBV13 and TRBJ1-4 gives the full variable domain: AAGVIQSPRHLIKEKRETATLKCYPIPRHDTVYWYQQGPGQDPQFLISFYEKMQSDKGSIPDRFSAQQFSDYHSELNMSSLELGDSALYFCASSSHPGQGDEKLFFGSGTQLSVL.

The chain carries TRBV7-9 and TRBJ2-5; 8 bases match TRBD2. The V and J ends lost 3 bases and 2 bases, in that order; junction bases with no gene match: 5. Germline V gives CDR1 SEHNR, CDR2 FQNEAQ (reference sequence). The CDR3 covers 15 residues. CDR3 bases: TGTGCCAGCAGCTTTTTAGCGGGAATACAAGAGACCCAGTACTTC. It codes for CASSFLAGIQETQYF.

This rearrangement joins TRBV9 to TRBJ2-1; D possibly corresponds to TRBD2 (5 bases). Between the trimmed V and J ends, which lost 0 bases and 2 bases, there was a span of 12 bases. Germline assignment: CDR1 SGDLS and CDR2 YYNGEE. This CDR3 comprises 16 residues. CDR3 in DNA: TGTGCCAGCAGCGTAGCAGGAGCGGAGGCCTACAATGAGCAGTTCTTC. It specifies CASSVAGAEAYNEQFF.

The rearrangement joins TRBV13 to TRBJ2-2, with 7 bases lining up with TRBD1. Per germline, CDR1 PRHDT and CDR2 FYEKMQ (reference sequence). V lost 4 bases and J lost 6; bases outside the gene matches: 8. This CDR3 region has 15 residues. The CDR3 nucleotides read TGTGCCAGCAGCTCGCCGACAGGGAAGGCCGGGGAGCTGTTTTTT. Translating it yields CASSSPTGKAGELFF.

CDR3 nucleotides: TGTGCCACCAGCGGGGACTGGGGGGTGAATGCGACCGGGGAGCTGTTTTTT. Amino acids: CATSGDWGVNATGELFF. The chain joins TRBV15 to TRBJ2-2, with D possibly TRBD2 on 6 matching bases. Germline CDR1 reads LNHNV; CDR2 reads YYDKDF (reference sequence). V lost 5 bases and J 5 bases, leaving 21 bases between the germline ends. The CDR3 is 17 amino acids.

This chain connects TRBV12-5 to TRBJ2-3, with 8 bases matching TRBD2. V shed 6 bases and J 0 bases; nucleotides not matched to a gene: 8. The germline V gene encodes CDR1 LGHNT and CDR2 FRNRAP. The CDR3 consists of 16 residues. The DNA of the CDR3 is TGTGCTAGTGGACCCCAGCCTAGCGGGAGCACAGATACGCAGTATTTT. This translates into CASGPQPSGSTDTQYF.

The chain uses TRBV4-1 and TRBJ1-5; 8 nucleotides align to TRBD1. The germline V gene has CDR1 MGHRA and CDR2 YSYEKL. The V and J ends lost 1 base and 0 bases, in that order; junction bases with no gene match: 8. CDR3 length: 18 amino acids. CDR3 residues: CASSQAQGDQYSNQPQHF. CDR3 sequence (DNA): TGCGCCAGCAGCCAAGCACAGGGGGACCAATATAGCAATCAGCCCCAGCATTTT.

The chain joins TRBV19 to TRBJ1-5, with 10 bases aligning to TRBD1. Germline CDR1 reads LNHDA; CDR2 reads SQIVND (reference sequence). The CDR3 extends over 17 amino acids. V lost 1 base to trimming and J lost 2 bases; unmatched junction nucleotides: 5. CDR3 bases: TGTGCCAGTAGTATAGTAGGACAGGGGGTGGGCAATCAGCCCCAGCATTTT. This translates into CASSIVGQGVGNQPQHF.

The J gene is TRBJ1-1, the V gene TRBV7-9; D possibly corresponds to TRBD1 (6 bases). CDR1 and CDR2 from the germline V gene are SEHNR and FQNEAQ (reference sequence). Trimming took off 0 bases at V and 5 bases at J, with 19 bases between the two ends. The CDR3 is made up of 17 amino acids. CDR3 nucleotides: TGTGCCAGCAGCTTAGCCCCCCTACAGGGATGGAGGACTGAAGCTTTCTTT. Residues: CASSLAPLQGWRTEAFF.

This clone was counted only a few times. V and J are TRBV5-1 and TRBJ2-7; 7 positions agree with TRBD1. Trimming removed 4 bases from V and 0 bases from J; junction bases left unmatched: 7. The CDR3 runs 15 residues. Per germline, CDR1 SGHRS and CDR2 YFSETQ. CDR3 DNA sequence: TGCGCCAGCAGCCCCTGGACAGGAATCTCCTACGAGCAGTACTTC. It yields the protein CASSPWTGISYEQYF.

The chain uses TRBV2 and TRBJ1-5, with D unresolved. Germline values: CDR1 SNHLY, CDR2 FYNNEI. The V gene lost 8 bases and the J gene lost 1 base, with 9 bases spanning the gap. The CDR3 is 13 amino acids. CDR3 in DNA: TGTGCCAGCGATGGCAGGAGCAATCAGCCCCAGCATTTT. This sequence encodes CASDGRSNQPQHF.

This clone was counted between two and nine times. The rearrangement links TRBV30 to TRBJ1-1, with 8 bases fitting TRBD1. From germline, CDR1 is GTSNPN and CDR2 SVGIG (reference sequence). This CDR3 has 13 residues. V lost 5 bases, J lost 5 bases, and 7 bases stayed unmatched. The CDR3 reads CAWADRGGTEAFF. The CDR3 DNA reads as TGTGCCTGGGCAGACAGGGGAGGTACTGAAGCTTTCTTT.

This chain uses TRBV5-1 with TRBJ2-1; 13 bases line up with TRBD2. Germline V CDR1 and CDR2: SGHRS, YFSETQ. The CDR3 has 17 residues. V shed 0 bases, J shed 4 bases, and the junction held 4 bases outside the gene matches. The CDR3: CASSLGTSGSSYNEQFF. The CDR3 region has the DNA TGCGCCAGCAGCTTGGGGACTAGCGGGAGTTCTTACAATGAGCAGTTCTTC.